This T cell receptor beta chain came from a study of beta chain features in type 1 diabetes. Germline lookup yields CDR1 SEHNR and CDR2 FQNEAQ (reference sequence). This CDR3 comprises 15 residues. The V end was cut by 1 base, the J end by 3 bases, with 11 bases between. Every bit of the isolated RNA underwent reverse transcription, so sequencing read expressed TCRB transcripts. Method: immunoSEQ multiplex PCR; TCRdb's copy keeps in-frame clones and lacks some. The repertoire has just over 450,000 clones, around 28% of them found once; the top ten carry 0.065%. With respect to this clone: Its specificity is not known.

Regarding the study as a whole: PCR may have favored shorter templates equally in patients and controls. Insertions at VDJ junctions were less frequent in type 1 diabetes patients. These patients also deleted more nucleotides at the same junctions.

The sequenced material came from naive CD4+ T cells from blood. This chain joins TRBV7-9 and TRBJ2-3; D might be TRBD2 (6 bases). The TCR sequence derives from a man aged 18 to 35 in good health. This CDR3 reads CASSLGGRETDTQYF. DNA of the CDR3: TGTGCCAGCAGCTTAGGCGGCCGGGAGACAGATACGCAGTATTTT.